These 32 T cell receptor beta chains share one sample of origin, sequenced in a study of shared clonotypes between healthy human individuals (dated by TCRdb to the early 2020s). The library was produced with the immunoSEQ multiplex PCR assay. TCRdb carries this immuneACCESS record with in-frame sequences only. Its versions omit some clonotypes, under half of them owing to an unresolved V gene in the studies checked, with the rest unexplained. The sample table shows roughly 680,000 clones, and around 70% are seen once. Jointly, the top ten make up under 2% of the sample. The sequencing sample was made of memory CD4+ T cells sorted from blood. Read against the paper, the sample's cell subset or site label means: CD45RA-negative fraction. These receptors were taken from a woman aged 30 to 39 in good health.

The chain links TRBV28 to TRBJ1-5; unclear D gene. Trimming took 7 bases from V and 5 from J, leaving 9 bases between them. The CDR3 has 12 residues. Germline values: CDR1 MDHEN, CDR2 SYDVKM. This CDR3 is CASTAGHQPQHF. CDR3 bases: TGTGCCAGCACGGCCGGACATCAGCCCCAGCATTTT.

This clone appeared a few times. The chain combines TRBV6-5 with TRBJ1-2; unclear D gene. Germline V gives CDR1 MNHEY, CDR2 SVGAGI. CDR3 length: 16 amino acids. V was cut by 0 bases and J by 0 bases, with 11 bases left in between. CDR3 nucleotides: TGTGCCAGCAGTTACTCGGCGCTTCTATCTAACTATGGCTACACCTTC. It is translated as CASSYSALLSNYGYTF.

This clone came up a few times. The chain recombines TRBV23-1 with TRBJ2-2; D is ambiguous. TRBV23-1 falls under the ORF class, with uncertain function. Trimming took off 4 bases at V and 5 bases at J, with 8 bases between the two ends. The CDR3 totals 13 residues. The CDR3 sequence: CASSLPVTGELFF. DNA for the CDR3: TGCGCCAGCAGTCTCCCCGTAACCGGGGAGCTGTTTTTT.

This chain uses TRBV7-9 with TRBJ2-1; 13 bases match TRBD2. There are 15 residues in the CDR3. Germline V gene sequence: CDR1 SEHNR, CDR2 FQNEAQ (reference sequence). J gave up 8 bases and V 4 bases, and 5 bases lay outside the gene matches. The CDR3, as DNA: TGTGCCAGCAGCTCGGGACTAGCGGGAACTGATGAGCAGTTCTTC. Translating gives CASSSGLAGTDEQFF.

This sequence joins TRBV28 and TRBJ1-2; 7 bases agree with TRBD1. The J segment lost 2 bases and the V segment lost 3 bases, leaving 3 bases of the junction unmatched. CDR1 and CDR2 from the germline V gene are MDHEN and SYDVKM. The CDR3 sequence is 14 residues long. The CDR3 sequence: CASSLGTANYGYTF. The CDR3 nucleotides read TGTGCCAGCAGTTTGGGGACAGCGAACTATGGCTACACCTTC.

This sequence joins TRBV5-1 and TRBJ2-1; maybe TRBD2 (5 bases). The CDR3 covers 18 residues. Trimming removed 1 base from V and 7 bases from J, with 24 bases in between. CDR1 is SGHRS, CDR2 YFSETQ, per germline. The CDR3 loop reads CASSLRLVAFTTGNEQFF. The CDR3 coding sequence is TGCGCCAGCAGCTTGCGGTTAGTAGCCTTTACTACGGGGAATGAGCAGTTCTTC.

The chain combines TRBV7-6 with TRBJ1-2; no reliable D call. CDR1 SGHVS and CDR2 FNYEAQ come from the germline V gene. The germline V and J ends were trimmed by 2 bases and 1 base, with 11 bases remaining between them. The CDR3 extends over 15 amino acids. CDR3 coding DNA: TGTGCCAGCAGCTTAAGAAGGGAGGGTAACTATGGCTACACCTTC. It encodes CASSLRREGNYGYTF.

CDR3 in amino acids: CASSLGGLAGGKSYEQYF. In nucleotides, the CDR3 is TGTGCCAGCAGCTTAGGGGGACTAGCGGGAGGAAAGTCCTACGAGCAGTACTTC. This chain links TRBV11-2 with TRBJ2-7; 15 bases agree with TRBD2. Germline CDR1 SGHAT, CDR2 FQNNGV. V shed 1 base, J shed 1 base, and the junction held 5 bases outside the gene matches. This CDR3 is 18 amino acids long.

With regard to this clone: At the DNA level, this CDR3 is encoded by other sequences in the same sample as well. The rearrangement joins TRBV27 to TRBJ1-3; D is unresolved. The V gene's germline CDR1 is MNHEY and CDR2 SMNVEV (reference sequence). Trimming removed 0 bases from V and 3 bases from J, with 3 bases in between. CDR3 length: 13 residues. CDR3 DNA sequence: TGTGCCAGCAGTTTATCAGGTGGAAACACCATATATTTT. As protein: CASSLSGGNTIYF.

The chain couples TRBV28 to TRBJ1-2; 7 nucleotides match TRBD1. Trimming at V came to 6 bases and at J to 3 bases, leaving 7 bases not matched to a gene. Germline CDR1 reads MDHEN; CDR2 reads SYDVKM. The CDR3 is made up of 14 amino acids. The CDR3 sequence: CASRKTGSDYGYTF. Written as DNA, the CDR3 is TGTGCCAGCAGAAAGACAGGGTCGGACTATGGCTACACCTTC.

The chain combines TRBV6-1 with TRBJ1-5; a weak D match, TRBD1 (6 bases). The germline V gene encodes CDR1 MNHNS and CDR2 SASEGT. Trimming took 7 bases from V and 9 from J, leaving 16 bases between them. This CDR3 region has 13 residues. The CDR3, as DNA: TGTGCCAGCAAGGACAGTGCGCGTGGGCCCCAGCATTTT. Amino acids: CASKDSARGPQHF.

The chain carries TRBV29-1 and TRBJ2-1; D is ambiguous. This CDR3 has 14 residues. Germline CDR1 and CDR2: SQVTM and ANQGSEA. V lost 3 bases and J lost 4, with 13 bases in between. CDR3 in DNA: TGCAGCGTTGATAGACAACTAAGGTACAATGAGCAGTTCTTC. Its protein product is CSVDRQLRYNEQFF.

CDR3 sequence: CASSLVQAGGDGELFF. CDR3 in DNA: TGTGCCAGCAGCTTAGTTCAAGCGGGAGGGGACGGGGAGCTGTTTTTT. This chain connects TRBV7-3 to TRBJ2-2; 10 bases are a match to TRBD2. This CDR3 has 16 amino acids. With 2 bases clipped from V and 7 bases from J, the junction kept 7 bases outside the gene matches. Germline CDR1 SGHTA, CDR2 FQGTGA.

The gene calls are TRBV4-2 and TRBJ2-1; TRBD2 agrees at 10 bases. This CDR3 spans 12 amino acids. With 2 bases clipped from V and 14 bases from J, the junction kept 3 bases outside the gene matches. Germline V gives CDR1 LGHNA, CDR2 YNFKEQ. The CDR3 loop reads CASSQSSGSKFF. The CDR3 bases are TGTGCCAGCAGCCAATCTAGCGGGAGTAAGTTCTTC.

This chain joins TRBV18 and TRBJ1-1; TRBD1 matches 9 bases. V trimming: 3 bases; J trimming: 4 bases; junction bases outside the gene matches: 9. Germline loops: CDR1 KGHSH, CDR2 LQKENI. The CDR3 consists of 16 residues. DNA for the CDR3: TGTGCCAGCTCACCTGGGACAGGGCGGTTGGGCACTGAAGCTTTCTTT. It encodes CASSPGTGRLGTEAFF.

This chain links TRBV7-2 with TRBJ1-2; no clear D. The V gene lost 1 base and the J gene lost 4 bases, with 13 bases spanning the gap. This CDR3 has 15 amino acids. The V gene's germline CDR1 is SGHTA and CDR2 FQGNSA. The DNA for the CDR3 is TGTGCCAGCAGCTTAGTTGGTATGACTAGCTATGGCTACACCTTC. Its translation is CASSLVGMTSYGYTF.

The rearrangement joins TRBV2 to TRBJ1-1; 10 bases map to TRBD1. The CDR3 has 14 amino acids. CDR1 is SNHLY, CDR2 FYNNEI, per germline. J gave up 5 bases and V 6 bases, and 6 bases lay outside the gene matches. The CDR3 region has the DNA TGTGCCAGCAGGCAGAGACAGGGGGCAACTGAAGCTTTCTTT. This codes for CASRQRQGATEAFF. The full variable domain, rest sourced from reference TRBV2 and TRBJ1-1, is EPEVTQTPSHQVTQMGQEVILRCVPISNHLYFYWYRQILGQKVEFLVSFYNNEISEKSEIFDDQFSVERPDGSNFTLKIRSTKLEDSAMYFCASRQRQGATEAFFGQGTRLTVV.

This clone was observed many times. Other DNA sequences from this sample encode an identical CDR3 as well. The DNA for the CDR3 is TGTGCCAGCAGTTACTCGATGAACACTGAAGCTTTCTTT. Protein product: CASSYSMNTEAFF. The rearrangement joins TRBV6-5 to TRBJ1-1; D not resolved. This CDR3 comprises 13 residues. V gave up 0 bases and J gave up 0 bases, with 2 bases separating them. From germline, CDR1 is MNHEY and CDR2 SVGAGI.

V is TRBV5-5 and J is TRBJ2-1; D may correspond to TRBD1 or TRBD2 (5 bases each). The germline V gene encodes CDR1 SGHKS and CDR2 YYEKEE (reference sequence). CDR3 length: 14 amino acids. Trimming took off 4 bases at V and 3 bases at J, with 11 bases between the two ends. The CDR3 coding sequence is TGTGCCAGCAGCGGGGGAACCGGCTACAATGAGCAGTTCTTC. This translates into CASSGGTGYNEQFF.

The chain uses TRBV5-1 and TRBJ2-2; the D gene is possibly TRBD2 (5 bases). The V end was cut by 6 bases, the J end by 6 bases, with 18 bases between. Germline CDR1 SGHRS, CDR2 YFSETQ. CDR3 size: 15 residues. DNA for the CDR3: TGCGCCAGCAAACCGGGCAGTATTAGCGCCGGGGAGCTGTTTTTT. Protein product: CASKPGSISAGELFF.

The rearrangement joins TRBV6-6 to TRBJ2-4, with TRBD2 as a possible D gene (5 bases). This CDR3 comprises 13 residues. Trimming shortened V by 3 bases and J by 8 bases, and 11 bases separated the two germline ends. Germline-derived CDR1 and CDR2 are MNHNY and SVGAGI (reference sequence). CDR3 DNA sequence: TGTGCCAGCAGTTATCTGGAGGTGGACATTCAGTACTTC. The encoded protein is CASSYLEVDIQYF.

The V and J genes are TRBV27 and TRBJ1-6, with a possible D match to TRBD1 (6 bases). Trimming pared 4 bases from V and 15 bases from J, leaving 10 bases between. The CDR3 runs to 11 residues. CDR1 MNHEY and CDR2 SMNVEV come from the germline V gene (reference sequence). The CDR3 spells CASSSGVGLHF. DNA of the CDR3: TGTGCCAGCAGTTCAGGGGTTGGCCTCCACTTT.

A word on this clone: Other nucleotide sequences in the sample specify the same CDR3. J is TRBJ1-2 and V is TRBV29-1; TRBD1 matches 10 bases. The ends lost 5 bases at V and 2 bases at J; junction bases unmatched: 2. This CDR3 is 13 amino acids long. Germline assignment: CDR1 SQVTM and CDR2 ANQGSEA. CDR3 in DNA: TGCAGCGTTCCGGGACAGGGGAACTATGGCTACACCTTC. Its translation is CSVPGQGNYGYTF.

This clone was detected ten times or more. J is TRBJ2-1 and V is TRBV4-2; D call uncertain. Per germline, CDR1 LGHNA and CDR2 YNFKEQ. The CDR3 contains 13 residues. V was shortened by 3 bases and J by 8 bases, with 11 bases between the two germline ends. CDR3 in DNA: TGTGCCAGCAGCCAGAGAGGTGGGGATGAGCAGTTCTTC. Translated, it gives CASSQRGGDEQFF.

The chain uses TRBV6-4 and TRBJ2-3, with TRBD2 identical over 8 bases. Germline V lookup: CDR1 MRHNA, CDR2 SNTAGT. This CDR3 comprises 15 residues. V lost 6 bases to trimming and J lost 1 base; unmatched junction nucleotides: 6. CDR3 sequence: CASRHQAGGTDTQYF. In DNA form, the CDR3 reads TGTGCCAGCAGACACCAAGCGGGGGGCACAGATACGCAGTATTTT.

A note on this clone: This sample also contains other DNA sequences that code for the same CDR3. J is TRBJ2-7 and V is TRBV27; D is unclear. The ends were cut back, 0 bases at V and 2 bases at J, with 11 bases in the middle. This CDR3 spans 15 amino acids. The germline CDR1 and CDR2 sequences are MNHEY and SMNVEV (reference sequence). DNA for the CDR3: TGTGCCAGCAGTTTATCGGTAAGGTCGACCTACGAGCAGTACTTC. Translated, it gives CASSLSVRSTYEQYF.

This clone was seen repeatedly, ten times or more. The rearrangement links TRBV10-3 to TRBJ1-1; D might be TRBD1 (5 bases). The CDR3 loop spans 14 amino acids. Germline CDR1 and CDR2: ENHRY and SYGVKD. With 0 bases removed from V and 5 bases from J, the gap between germline ends came to 10 bases. CDR3: CAISESGAGTEAFF. The CDR3 coding sequence is TGTGCCATCAGTGAGTCAGGGGCGGGGACTGAAGCTTTCTTT.

The chain uses TRBV7-8 and TRBJ2-2; 7 nucleotides line up with TRBD1. Germline V gene sequence: CDR1 SGHVS, CDR2 FQNEAQ. The V and J ends lost 2 bases and 5 bases, in that order; junction bases with no gene match: 2. The CDR3 length is 14 residues. CDR3 sequence (DNA): TGTGCCAGCAGCTTAAACAGGGGAACCGGGGAGCTGTTTTTT. Residues: CASSLNRGTGELFF.

In this sample, this clone turned up a few times. The V and J genes are TRBV18 and TRBJ1-5; no reliable D call. V was pared by 3 bases and J by 6 bases, with 15 bases between. Germline V gene sequence: CDR1 KGHSH, CDR2 LQKENI. There are 15 residues in the CDR3. CDR3 coding DNA: TGTGCCAGCTCACCTACGACGGGTGATGTTCAGCCCCAGCATTTT. Translated, it gives CASSPTTGDVQPQHF.

The rearrangement uses TRBV23-1 and TRBJ2-5, with 10 positions matching TRBD1. TRBV23-1 qualifies as an ORF whose function is uncertain. The length of the CDR3 is 16 residues. J lost 0 bases, V lost 3 bases, and 4 bases had no gene match. CDR3: CASSHRDRGNQETQYF. DNA for the CDR3: TGCGCCAGCAGTCACCGGGACAGGGGAAACCAAGAGACCCAGTACTTC.

V usage is TRBV5-1 and J usage is TRBJ2-3, with 10 bases identical to TRBD1. The V gene's germline CDR1 is SGHRS and CDR2 YFSETQ. The length of the CDR3 is 15 residues. Germline trimming cut 4 bases from V and 6 bases from J; bases unmatched to any gene: 8. The CDR3 sequence: CASSSRGQGRDTQYF. CDR3 DNA: TGCGCCAGCAGCAGCCGGGGACAGGGGCGGGATACGCAGTATTTT.

This clone was recorded only once. V usage is TRBV11-3 and J usage is TRBJ2-7; tentative D call: TRBD2 (7 bases). The V end lost 5 bases, the J end lost 3 bases, and 11 bases lay between the germline ends. CDR3 length equals 13 residues. Germline values: CDR1 SGHNT, CDR2 YENEEA. Written as DNA, the CDR3 is TGTGCCAGCAGCCCAGGGGAGGGCTACGAGCAGTACTTC. Encoded protein: CASSPGEGYEQYF.